A single sample is the source of the 22 T cell receptor beta chains below, sequenced in a study of shared clonotypes between healthy human individuals. Assay used: immunoSEQ multiplex PCR; TCRdb lists only in-frame clones, some missing. The sample records roughly 2.4 million clones, around 95% being singletons. Source material: naive CD4+ T cells sorted from blood. The subset: CD45RA+ positively selected. The receptors originated from a man aged 18 to 30 in good health.

The chain uses TRBV5-1 and TRBJ1-3; 9 positions agree with TRBD1. The CDR3 length is 20 residues. V was pared by 4 bases and J by 0 bases, with 17 bases of the junction left unmatched. Germline CDR1 SGHRS, CDR2 YFSETQ. CDR3 DNA sequence: TGCGCCAGCAGCGCTACGGCCGGGACAGGGCTCCTGTCCTCTGGAAACACCATATATTTT. Translating gives CASSATAGTGLLSSGNTIYF.

The chain is built from TRBV5-8 and TRBJ2-3, with D possibly TRBD2 on 7 matching bases. Germline CDR1 is SGHTS and CDR2 is YDEGEE. V was cut by 0 bases and J by 4 bases, with 18 bases left in between. This CDR3 has 17 amino acids. CDR3 loop: CASSLEWGSGGPDTQYF. In DNA, the CDR3 is TGTGCCAGCAGCTTGGAGTGGGGTTCCGGGGGGCCAGATACGCAGTATTTT.

With respect to this clone: Within the sample, other DNA sequences also encode this same CDR3. The chain joins TRBV6-5 to TRBJ2-3, with D maybe TRBD2 (5 bases). The CDR3 contains 13 residues. V dropped 7 bases and J dropped 2 bases, with 10 bases sitting between them. Germline CDR1 MNHEY, CDR2 SVGAGI. CDR3 in DNA: TGTGCCAGCACCCGGGGTACCACAGATACGCAGTATTTT. This sequence encodes CASTRGTTDTQYF.

The genes are TRBV7-2 and TRBJ2-6, with D unclear. The CDR3 is 16 residues long. Between the trimmed V and J ends, which lost 0 bases and 0 bases, there was a span of 6 bases. Per germline, CDR1 SGHTA and CDR2 FQGNSA. The CDR3 nucleotides read TGTGCCAGCAGCTTAGCGGAAAGCTCTGGGGCCAACGTCCTGACTTTC. Its translation is CASSLAESSGANVLTF.

The chain joins TRBV2 to TRBJ2-7, with TRBD2 identical over 9 bases. This CDR3 is built from 14 residues. Germline CDR1 SNHLY, CDR2 FYNNEI. The trim removed 5 bases at V and 6 bases at J, leaving 8 bases unmatched. This CDR3 is CASSPEGGRVEQYF. For the CDR3, the DNA is TGTGCCAGCAGTCCAGAAGGCGGGAGGGTCGAGCAGTACTTC.

This rearrangement joins TRBV7-9 to TRBJ2-1; 11 bases are a match to TRBD2. CDR1 and CDR2 (germline): SEHNR, FQNEAQ (reference sequence). The junction had 6 bases not matched to a gene; V was cut back by 5 bases and J by 3 bases. This CDR3 is built from 16 residues. The CDR3 bases are TGTGCCAGCAGCCCACTCGGACTAGCGGGCTACAATGAGCAGTTCTTC. It is translated as CASSPLGLAGYNEQFF.

The J gene is TRBJ2-7, the V gene TRBV7-9; tentatively, D is TRBD1 (5 bases). Germline V CDR1 and CDR2: SEHNR, FQNEAQ (reference sequence). The CDR3 sequence is 15 residues long. Trimming stripped 5 bases from V and 2 bases from J, with 16 bases between. The CDR3 loop reads CASSRWQGYTYEQYF. DNA for the CDR3: TGTGCCAGCAGCAGGTGGCAGGGATATACCTACGAGCAGTACTTC. The full variable domain, rest sourced from reference TRBV7-9 and TRBJ2-7, is DTGVSQNPRHKITKRGQNVTFRCDPISEHNRLYWYRQTLGQGPEFLTYFQNEAQLEKSRLLSDRFSAERPKGSFSTLEIQRTEQGDSAMYLCASSRWQGYTYEQYFGPGTRLTVT.

The chain recombines TRBV4-1 with TRBJ1-5, with 9 bases that match TRBD1. CDR3 length equals 16 residues. The germline gives CDR1 MGHRA, CDR2 YSYEKL. The V segment lost 3 bases and the J segment 7 bases; nucleotides outside the gene matches: 10. As DNA, the CDR3 is TGCGCCAGCAGCCACCCTGACAGGGGGGACGGACAGCCCCAGCATTTT. This translates into CASSHPDRGDGQPQHF.

The rearrangement links TRBV30 to TRBJ2-3; maybe TRBD2 (5 bases). Germline CDR1 and CDR2: GTSNPN and SVGIG (reference sequence). This CDR3 spans 11 amino acids. V lost 4 bases to trimming and J lost 9 bases, with 11 bases between them. The DNA for the CDR3 is TGTGCCTGGACGTACGAGGGCACGCAGTATTTT. Residues: CAWTYEGTQYF.

This clone was detected once. The V call is TRBV11-3, the J call TRBJ2-1; possible D gene TRBD1, 6 bases. CDR1 is SGHNT, CDR2 YENEEA, per germline. V lost 5 bases and J 6 bases, leaving 11 bases between the germline ends. There are 13 residues in the CDR3. The CDR3 sequence: CASSRIQGNEQFF. CDR3 sequence (DNA): TGTGCCAGCAGCCGAATACAGGGCAATGAGCAGTTCTTC. Supplemented by reference TRBV11-3 and TRBJ2-1, the full variable domain reads EAGVVQSPRYKIIEKKQPVAFWCNPISGHNTLYWYLQNLGQGPELLIRYENEEAVDDSQLPKDRFSAERLKGVDSTLKIQPAELGDSAVYLCASSRIQGNEQFFGPGTRLTVL.

A remark on this clone: This same CDR3 is encoded by further DNA sequences in the sample. The rearrangement uses TRBV5-1 and TRBJ2-1, with TRBD2 identical over 11 bases. J gave up 4 bases and V 4 bases, and 4 bases lay outside the gene matches. Germline values: CDR1 SGHRS, CDR2 YFSETQ. The CDR3 has 15 residues. Here the CDR3 DNA reads TGCGCCAGCAGCCTAGGACTAGCGGGTTACAATGAGCAGTTCTTC. Translated: CASSLGLAGYNEQFF.

This clone appeared once. Other DNA sequences in this sample translate to the same CDR3. The chain links TRBV7-9 to TRBJ1-5; D is unresolved. Trimming pared 3 bases from V and 3 bases from J, leaving 6 bases between. This CDR3 is built from 13 residues. Germline V gene data show CDR1 as SEHNR and CDR2 as FQNEAQ (reference sequence). CDR3 DNA sequence: TGTGCCAGCAGCTTCGGGTCCAATCAGCCCCAGCATTTT. Amino acids: CASSFGSNQPQHF.

The chain recombines TRBV5-4 with TRBJ1-2; a possible D gene is TRBD1 (5 bases). V shed 0 bases and J shed 7 bases, with 19 bases lying between them. Per the germline V gene, CDR1 is SGHNT and CDR2 is YYREEE (reference sequence). The CDR3 extends over 16 amino acids. CDR3 sequence (DNA): TGTGCCAGCAGCTTGGACCTGTTAGCAGGGACCCCTGGCTACACCTTC. It encodes CASSLDLLAGTPGYTF.

This clone has a single count. The V call is TRBV28, the J call TRBJ1-2, with D hard to call. The ends were cut back, 5 bases at V and 1 base at J, with 11 bases in the middle. Looked up from germline, CDR1 is MDHEN and CDR2 is SYDVKM. This CDR3 contains 14 residues. The CDR3 is CASSNGGNNYGYTF. The CDR3, as DNA: TGTGCCAGCAGTAATGGAGGGAATAACTATGGCTACACCTTC.

V gene TRBV5-4 combines with J gene TRBJ2-7, with D unclear. Germline V gives CDR1 SGHNT, CDR2 YYREEE (reference sequence). The ends were cut back, 5 bases at V and 2 bases at J, with 11 bases in the middle. This CDR3 has 13 residues. Here the CDR3 reads CASSGPLTYEQYF. The DNA of the CDR3 is TGTGCCAGCAGTGGGCCCTTGACCTACGAGCAGTACTTC.

This clone has only one observation. The chain has TRBV29-1 and TRBJ1-2; 8 bases line up with TRBD1. CDR1 and CDR2 (germline): SQVTM, ANQGSEA. This CDR3 is 12 amino acids long. Germline trimming cut 2 bases from V and 7 bases from J; bases unmatched to any gene: 3. The CDR3 protein is CSVEQGAVGYTF. The CDR3 DNA is TGCAGCGTTGAACAGGGGGCGGTTGGCTACACCTTC.

The chain has TRBV28 and TRBJ2-6, with TRBD1 matching over 7 bases. CDR3 size: 18 residues. V was clipped by 6 bases and J by 0 bases; unmatched bases: 11. CDR1 and CDR2 (germline): MDHEN, SYDVKM. In DNA form, the CDR3 reads TGTGCCAGCAGCCCCAGGAGGACAGGCCTCTCTGGGGCCAACGTCCTGACTTTC. This gives the protein CASSPRRTGLSGANVLTF.

The chain has TRBV5-6 and TRBJ2-3; 8 bases fit TRBD1. Germline V CDR1 and CDR2: SGHDT, YYEEEE. There are 18 residues in the CDR3. With V trimmed by 3 bases and J by 5 bases, 17 bases remained unmatched. This CDR3 reads CASSSDRGATRIRDTQYF. CDR3 bases: TGTGCCAGCAGCTCAGACAGGGGCGCTACGAGAATTAGAGATACGCAGTATTTT.

The V call is TRBV20-1, the J call TRBJ1-5; weak D call: TRBD1 (5 bases). Germline V CDR1 and CDR2: DFQATT, SNEGSKA (reference sequence). The CDR3 is made up of 11 amino acids. V lost 6 bases, J lost 13 bases, and 16 bases lay in between. DNA for the CDR3: TGCAGTGCCATCAGGGAAGGCTCACAGCATTTT. As protein: CSAIREGSQHF.

This sequence joins TRBV9 and TRBJ1-2; D perhaps matches TRBD1 (5 bases). The V end was cut by 0 bases, the J end by 4 bases, with 10 bases between. The CDR3 runs 14 residues. Germline CDR1 and CDR2: SGDLS and YYNGEE. The CDR3 loop is CASSVDAGTYGYTF. In DNA form, the CDR3 reads TGTGCCAGCAGCGTAGATGCAGGGACCTATGGCTACACCTTC.

The chain has TRBV5-4 and TRBJ1-6, with 8 bases that match TRBD1. V was clipped by 3 bases and J by 2 bases; unmatched bases: 4. The CDR3 consists of 16 residues. The germline CDR1 and CDR2 sequences are SGHNT and YYREEE (reference sequence). The CDR3 sequence is CASSSGQAAYNSPLHF. Written as DNA, the CDR3 is TGTGCCAGCAGCTCGGGACAGGCGGCCTATAATTCACCCCTCCACTTT.

With regard to this clone: Other DNA sequences in the same sample also yield this CDR3. The chain is built from TRBV5-1 and TRBJ1-6; 11 nucleotides match TRBD1. J gave up 8 bases and V 5 bases, and 3 bases lay outside the gene matches. Germline CDR1 is SGHRS and CDR2 is YFSETQ. The CDR3 loop spans 14 amino acids. The chain's CDR3 is CASSSGQGDSPLHF. The CDR3 coding sequence is TGCGCCAGCAGTTCGGGACAGGGGGATTCACCCCTCCACTTT.